The TCR beta chain under discussion was sequenced for a study of T cell responses to AZD1222 COVID-19 vaccine. Study-level points and caveats: Clonal diversity may have been underestimated, and the donors were mostly white British, with more females than males. Sampled repertoires all dated from after the peak T cell response.

The data were produced by immunoSEQ multiplex PCR, yet TCRdb's version contains in-frame clones alone and is incomplete. This sample carries about 130,000 clones, approximately 80% of them seen once, and the ten largest clones take over 4%. As to this clone: Its antigen is currently unknown.

Germline-derived CDR1 and CDR2 are KGHDR and SFDVKD. The CDR3 has 16 residues. V was trimmed by 6 bases and J by 0 bases, leaving 13 bases between them. The TCR originated in an adult in good health. The sequencing used peripheral blood, collected on day 0 of AZD1222 vaccination. The V call is TRBV24-1, the J call TRBJ2-2; D might be TRBD1 (5 bases). CDR3 DNA sequence: TGTGCCACCAGTCCCCCCCTGGACACGAACACCGGGGAGCTGTTTTTT. Encoded protein: CATSPPLDTNTGELFF.